This T cell receptor beta chain was sequenced during a study of tumor-infiltrating lymphocytes in localized non-small cell lung cancer. Looking at the study overall: Each patient gave resected tumor and non-adjacent uninvolved lung tissue.

Overall study findings and caveats: Each assay used a separate piece of the same tissue. Only some patients had TCR sequencing, depending on available tissue. TCRbeta sequencing showed higher T cell infiltration in tumors than uninvolved lung.

This clone has only one observation. What it binds is unknown. Using immunoSEQ multiplex PCR, the repertoire was profiled, and TCRdb retains in-frame clones only, with some absent. The sample has 9,500 to 15,000 clones, around 79% seen once. From germline, CDR1 is SGHTA and CDR2 FQGNSA. V lost 2 bases to trimming and J lost 0 bases, with 5 bases between them. This CDR3 is built from 14 residues. The chain joins TRBV7-2 to TRBJ2-1; D uncertain. The source is a human donor with non-small cell lung cancer. The sequencing sample was made of lung tumor tissue. CDR3 residues: CASSLLPSYNEQFF. The CDR3 DNA reads TGTGCCAGCAGCTTACTGCCCTCCTACAATGAGCAGTTCTTC.